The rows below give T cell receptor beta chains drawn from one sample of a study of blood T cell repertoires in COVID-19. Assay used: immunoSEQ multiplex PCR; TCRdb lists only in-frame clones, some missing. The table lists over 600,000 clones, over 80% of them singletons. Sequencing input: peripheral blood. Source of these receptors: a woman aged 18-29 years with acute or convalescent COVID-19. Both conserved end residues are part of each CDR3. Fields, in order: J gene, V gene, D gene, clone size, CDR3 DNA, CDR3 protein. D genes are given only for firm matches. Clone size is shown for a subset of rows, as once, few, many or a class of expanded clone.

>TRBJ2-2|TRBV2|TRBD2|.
TGTGCCAGCTGGAGAGGGGGACTAGCGGGACCTAACACCGGGGAGCTGTTTTTT
CASWRGGLAGPNTGELFF
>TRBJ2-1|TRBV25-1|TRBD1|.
TGTGCCAGCAGTGAAAGGTTGGGACAGGCAGGGGGAGAGCAGTTCTTC
CASSERLGQAGGEQFF
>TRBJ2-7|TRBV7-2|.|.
TGTGCCAGCAGCCCAGTTAGCGAGCACTACGAGCAGTACTTC
CASSPVSEHYEQYF
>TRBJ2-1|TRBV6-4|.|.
TGTGCCAGCAGTGAGGGGGGCTACAATGAGCAGTTCTTC
CASSEGGYNEQFF
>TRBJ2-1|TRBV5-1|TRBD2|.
TGCGCCAGCAGCTTGGGGCGGGGGGCTCGACGGTTCTTC
CASSLGRGARRFF
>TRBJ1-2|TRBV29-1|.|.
TGCAGCGTTGACAATAGGGGCGCGGTTTATGGCTACACCTTC
CSVDNRGAVYGYTF
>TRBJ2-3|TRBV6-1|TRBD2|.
TGTGCCAGCAGTGAAAATCTAGCGGGGGGGCCGGATACGCAGTATTTT
CASSENLAGGPDTQYF
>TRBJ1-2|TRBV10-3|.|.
TGTGCCATCAGTGAGTCTCCAGGGGCGAGAGTGGGCTACACCTTC
CAISESPGARVGYTF
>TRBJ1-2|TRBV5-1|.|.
TGCGCCAGCAGCTTTGGACAGCCAGGGCTGGATGGCTACACCTTC
CASSFGQPGLDGYTF
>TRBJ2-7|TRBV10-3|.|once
TGTGCCATCAGTGCCGCGTCGAGCTCCTACGAGCAGTACTTC
CAISAASSSYEQYF
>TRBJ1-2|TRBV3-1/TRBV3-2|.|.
TGTGCCAGCAGCCAAAACAGTATCCATCGGGGCTACACCTTC
CASSQNSIHRGYTF
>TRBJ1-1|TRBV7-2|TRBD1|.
TGTGCCAGCAGCCCACTTGAGACAGGGGAAGCTTTCTTT
CASSPLETGEAFF
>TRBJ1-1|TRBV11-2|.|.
TGTGCCAGCAGCCCAACCGCGGGCACTGAAGCTTTCTTT
CASSPTAGTEAFF
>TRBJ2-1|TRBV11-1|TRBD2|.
TGTGCCAGCAGCACAGGACTAGCGGGTTCCTACAATGAGCAGTTCTTC
CASSTGLAGSYNEQFF
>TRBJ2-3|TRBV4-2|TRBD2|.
TGTGCCAGCAGCCAAACCGAAAGCGGGGGGGGCACAGATACGCAGTATTTT
CASSQTESGGGTDTQYF
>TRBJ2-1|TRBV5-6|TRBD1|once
TGTGCCAGCAACGGACTGGGACAGGGGGGGTACAATGAGCAGTTCTTC
CASNGLGQGGYNEQFF
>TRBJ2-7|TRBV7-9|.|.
TGTGCCAGCAGCTTAATTATAAACGAGCAGTACTTC
CASSLIINEQYF
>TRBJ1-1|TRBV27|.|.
TGTGCCAGCAGCCATCTGCCGGGGGGAAGGTTAGTTGAAGCTTTCTTT
CASSHLPGGRLVEAFF
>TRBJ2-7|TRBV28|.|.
TGTGCCAGCAGTTCGCGTATAGAGGTCAAGAACGAGCAGTACTTC
CASSSRIEVKNEQYF
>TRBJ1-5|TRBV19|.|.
TGTGCCAGTAGTATTACGGGGATTCAGCCCCAGCATTTT
CASSITGIQPQHF
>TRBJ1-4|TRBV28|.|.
TGTGCCAGCAGTACAACAGGGTATGAAAATGAAAAACTGTTTTTT
CASSTTGYENEKLFF
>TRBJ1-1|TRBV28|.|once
TGTGCCAGCAGTTTATGGGGGCGCCTGAACACTGAAGCTTTCTTT
CASSLWGRLNTEAFF
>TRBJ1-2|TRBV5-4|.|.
TGTGCCAGCAGCGAGGACAGCTATGGCTACACCTTC
CASSEDSYGYTF
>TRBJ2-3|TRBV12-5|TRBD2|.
TGTGCTAGTGGTTTGGGGGCTAGCGGGGTTTCAGATACGCAGTATTTT
CASGLGASGVSDTQYF
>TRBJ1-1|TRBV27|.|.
TGTGCCAGCAGTTTGCGCGGGACCTACAGGAGAGCTTTCTTT
CASSLRGTYRRAFF
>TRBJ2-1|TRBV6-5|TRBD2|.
TGTGCCAGCAGCCGGGGGGATGAGCAGTTCTTC
CASSRGDEQFF
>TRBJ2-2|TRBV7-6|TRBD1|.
TGTGCCAGCAGCCCCTGGGACAGGTCAGCTTCGAACACCGGGGAGCTGTTTTTT
CASSPWDRSASNTGELFF
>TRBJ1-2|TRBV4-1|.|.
TGCGCCAGCAGCCAACACCCGTCCCAGGAACGTACAGAGAGACAGCATGGCTACACCTTC
CASSQHPSQERTERQHGYTF
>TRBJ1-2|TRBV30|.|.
TGTGCCTGGAGTCGGGGTTATAACTATGGCTACACCTTC
CAWSRGYNYGYTF
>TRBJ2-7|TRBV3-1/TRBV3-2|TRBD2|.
TGTGCCAGCAGCGCCACCCGATTCGGGGGGGCTCGGGGTTACGAGCAGTACTTC
CASSATRFGGARGYEQYF
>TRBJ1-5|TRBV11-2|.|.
TGTGCCAGCAGCTCCGGGTCCCTCGGCAATCAGCCCCAGCATTTT
CASSSGSLGNQPQHF
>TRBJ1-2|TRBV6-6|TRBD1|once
TGTGCCAGCAGTTACAGGGGGCTTACCGGCTACACCTTC
CASSYRGLTGYTF
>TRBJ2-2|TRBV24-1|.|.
TGTGCCACCAGTGATCTCAGGGCCGGGGAGCTGTTTTTT
CATSDLRAGELFF
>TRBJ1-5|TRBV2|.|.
TGTGCCAGCAGTGCAGGGAATCAGCCCCAGCATTTT
CASSAGNQPQHF
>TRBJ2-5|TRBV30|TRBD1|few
TGTGCCAGACAGGGACAGGGACTACAAGAGACCCAGTACTTC
CARQGQGLQETQYF
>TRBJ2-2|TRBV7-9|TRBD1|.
TGTGCCAGCAGAGGCAGTGACAGGGGGCCCGGTCAGAACACCGGGGAGCTGTTTTTT
CASRGSDRGPGQNTGELFF
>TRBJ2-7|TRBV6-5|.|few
TGTGCCAGTACAGGGGGGGCCTCCTACGAGCAGTACTTC
CASTGGASYEQYF
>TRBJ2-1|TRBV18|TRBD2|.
TGTGCCAGCTCACCGTTGGCTAGCGGGGGCAATGAGCAGTTCTTC
CASSPLASGGNEQFF
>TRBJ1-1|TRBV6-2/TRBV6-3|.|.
TGTGCCAGCAGTTACGGAGTCAGGGGCACTGAAGCTTTCTTT
CASSYGVRGTEAFF
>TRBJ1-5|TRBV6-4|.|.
TGTGCCAGCATAGAGGAACGGGTTAGGCAGCCCCAGCATTTT
CASIEERVRQPQHF
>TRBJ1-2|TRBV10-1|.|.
TGCGCCAGCAGTCCGTTTAACTATGGCTACACCTTC
CASSPFNYGYTF
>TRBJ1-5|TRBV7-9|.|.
TGTGCCAGCAGCAAGGATAGGGGCGATTATCAGCCCCAGCATTTT
CASSKDRGDYQPQHF
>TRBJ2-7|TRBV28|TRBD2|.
TGTGCCAGCAGTTTCTTAGCGGGGGGGCTATCCTACGAGCAGTACTTC
CASSFLAGGLSYEQYF
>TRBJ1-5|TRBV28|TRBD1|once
TGTGCCAGCAGACCCGGGACAGAAAATCAGCCCCAGCATTTT
CASRPGTENQPQHF
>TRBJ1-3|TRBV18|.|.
TGTGCCAGCTCACCTTCCTCGGGTTACCTAAACACCATATATTTT
CASSPSSGYLNTIYF
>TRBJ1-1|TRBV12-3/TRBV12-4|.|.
TGTGCCAGCACCCTTAACACTGAAGCTTTCTTT
CASTLNTEAFF
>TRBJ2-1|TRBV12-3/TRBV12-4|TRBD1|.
TGTGCCAGCAGTTCCCATTACAGGGGGGAGCAGTTCTTC
CASSSHYRGEQFF
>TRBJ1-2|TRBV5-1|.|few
TGCGCCAGCAGCTTAGTTGATAGCTATGGCTACACCTTC
CASSLVDSYGYTF
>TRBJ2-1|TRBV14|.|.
TGTGCCAGCAGCCAACAGGGGATGGGCAATGAGCAGTTCTTC
CASSQQGMGNEQFF
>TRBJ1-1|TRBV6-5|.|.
TGTGCCAGCAGCCTAGCGAACACTGAAGCTTTCTTT
CASSLANTEAFF